This T cell receptor (beta chain) stems from a study of identical twins. This clonotype was recorded many times. The antigen is undetermined. Findings and caveats of the study: Its conclusions, products of cross-sectional statistical analysis, did not come from following the same donors. An excess of low generation probability was shown by twin-shared out-of-frame alpha sequences.

TCRdb re-called the 5' RACE reads through MiXCR, storing one row per CDR3 protein. The profile shows 1.5 million to 2 million distinct CDR3 sequences, about 32% of them singletons. CDR3 length: 12 residues. In germline, CDR1 is SGHTA, CDR2 FQGNSA. The V end was cut by 4 bases, the J end by 6 bases, with 8 bases between. This receptor was obtained from a newborn girl in good health. Sequencing used cord blood. The V and J genes are TRBV7-2 and TRBJ2-3; D ambiguous. CDR3 coding DNA: TGTGCCAGCAGCTATCTGTCGGATACGCAGTATTTT. This gives the protein CASSYLSDTQYF.